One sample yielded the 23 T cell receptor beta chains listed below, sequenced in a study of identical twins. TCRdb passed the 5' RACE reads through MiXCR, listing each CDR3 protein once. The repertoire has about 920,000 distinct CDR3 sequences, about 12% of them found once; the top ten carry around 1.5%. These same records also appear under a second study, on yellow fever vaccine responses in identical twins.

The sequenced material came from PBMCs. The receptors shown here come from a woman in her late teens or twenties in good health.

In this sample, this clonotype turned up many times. The chain's CDR3 is CASSNNPGLVTDTQYF. Written as DNA, the CDR3 is TGCGCCAGCAGCAATAACCCGGGACTAGTTACAGATACGCAGTATTTT. V and J are TRBV5-1 and TRBJ2-3, with 8 bases that match TRBD2. V dropped 4 bases and J dropped 3; count of bases not matched to a gene: 10. The CDR3 contains 16 residues. Germline CDR1 and CDR2: SGHRS and YFSETQ. The variable domain in full, with the rest retrieved from reference TRBV5-1 and TRBJ2-3, is KAGVTQTPRYLIKTRGQQVTLSCSPISGHRSVSWYQQTPGQGLQFLFEYFSETQRNKGNFPGRFSGRQFSNSRSEMNVSTLELGDSALYLCASSNNPGLVTDTQYFGPGTRLTVL.

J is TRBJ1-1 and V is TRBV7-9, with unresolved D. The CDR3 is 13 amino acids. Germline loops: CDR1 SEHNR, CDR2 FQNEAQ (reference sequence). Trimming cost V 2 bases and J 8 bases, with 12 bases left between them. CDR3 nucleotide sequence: TGTGCCAGCAGCTTATTCAGCCAGACCGAAGCTTTCTTT. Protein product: CASSLFSQTEAFF.

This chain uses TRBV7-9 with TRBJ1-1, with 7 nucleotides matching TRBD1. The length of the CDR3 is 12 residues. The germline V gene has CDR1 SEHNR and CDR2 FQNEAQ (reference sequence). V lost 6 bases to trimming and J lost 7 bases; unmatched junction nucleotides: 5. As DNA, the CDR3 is TGTGCCAGCAGTACCGGGACAGTTGAAGCTTTCTTT. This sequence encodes CASSTGTVEAFF.

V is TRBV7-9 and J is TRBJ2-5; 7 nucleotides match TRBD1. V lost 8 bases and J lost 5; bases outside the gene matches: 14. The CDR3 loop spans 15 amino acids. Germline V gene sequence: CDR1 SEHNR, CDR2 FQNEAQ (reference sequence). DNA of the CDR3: TGTGCCAGCGGCAGGACAGGCCGAAATCGGGAGACCCAGTACTTC. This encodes CASGRTGRNRETQYF. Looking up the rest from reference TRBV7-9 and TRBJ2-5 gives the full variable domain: DTGVSQNPRHKITKRGQNVTFRCDPISEHNRLYWYRQTLGQGPEFLTYFQNEAQLEKSRLLSDRFSAERPKGSFSTLEIQRTEQGDSAMYLCASGRTGRNRETQYFGPGTRLLVL.

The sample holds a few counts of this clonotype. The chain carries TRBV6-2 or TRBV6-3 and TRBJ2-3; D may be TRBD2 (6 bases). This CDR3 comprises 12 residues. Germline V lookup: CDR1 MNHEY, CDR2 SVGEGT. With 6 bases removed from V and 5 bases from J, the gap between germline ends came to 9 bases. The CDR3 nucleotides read TGTGCCAGCAGACTAGCACAAGATACGCAGTATTTT. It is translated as CASRLAQDTQYF.

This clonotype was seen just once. CDR3 DNA: TGTGCCAGCACCCCTTTGGGGAGGGAGCAGTTCAATGAGCAGTTCTTC. Amino acid sequence: CASTPLGREQFNEQFF. The chain carries TRBV28 and TRBJ2-1, with 7 bases aligning to TRBD2. The CDR3 sequence is 16 residues long. Per the germline V gene, CDR1 is MDHEN and CDR2 is SYDVKM. V shed 7 bases, J shed 6 bases, and the junction held 15 bases outside the gene matches.

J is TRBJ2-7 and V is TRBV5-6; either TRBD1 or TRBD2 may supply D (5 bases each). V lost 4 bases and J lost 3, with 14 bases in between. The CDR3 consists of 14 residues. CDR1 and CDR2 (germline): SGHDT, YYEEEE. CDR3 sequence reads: CASSPGRMIYEQYV. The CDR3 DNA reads TGTGCCAGCAGCCCGGGACGGATGATCTACGAGCAGTACGTC.

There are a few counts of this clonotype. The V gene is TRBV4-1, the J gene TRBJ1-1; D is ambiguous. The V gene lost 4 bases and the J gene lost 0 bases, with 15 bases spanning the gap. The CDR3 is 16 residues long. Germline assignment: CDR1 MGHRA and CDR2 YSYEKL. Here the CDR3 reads CASSLDSGAMNTEAFF. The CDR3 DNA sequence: TGCGCCAGCAGCCTCGACTCCGGAGCCATGAACACTGAAGCTTTCTTT.

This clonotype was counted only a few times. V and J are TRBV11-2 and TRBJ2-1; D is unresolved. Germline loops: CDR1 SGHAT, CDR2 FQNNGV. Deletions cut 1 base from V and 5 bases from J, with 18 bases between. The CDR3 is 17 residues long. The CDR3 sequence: CASSLAVGGWSNNEQFF. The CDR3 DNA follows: TGTGCCAGCAGCTTAGCAGTTGGCGGTTGGAGTAACAATGAGCAGTTCTTC.

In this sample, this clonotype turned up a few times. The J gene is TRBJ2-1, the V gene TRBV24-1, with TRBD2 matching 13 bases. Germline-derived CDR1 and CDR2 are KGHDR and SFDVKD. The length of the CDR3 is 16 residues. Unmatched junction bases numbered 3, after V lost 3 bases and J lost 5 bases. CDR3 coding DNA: TGTGCCACCAGTGATACTAGCGGGAGGGCCAACAATGAGCAGTTCTTC. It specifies CATSDTSGRANNEQFF.

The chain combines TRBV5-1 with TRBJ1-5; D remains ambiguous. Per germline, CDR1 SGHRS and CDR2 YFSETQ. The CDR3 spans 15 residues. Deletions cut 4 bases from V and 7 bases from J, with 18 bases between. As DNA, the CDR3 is TGCGCCAGCAGCCAGTTTGGCGGGGTAAGCCAGCCCCAGCATTTT. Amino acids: CASSQFGGVSQPQHF.

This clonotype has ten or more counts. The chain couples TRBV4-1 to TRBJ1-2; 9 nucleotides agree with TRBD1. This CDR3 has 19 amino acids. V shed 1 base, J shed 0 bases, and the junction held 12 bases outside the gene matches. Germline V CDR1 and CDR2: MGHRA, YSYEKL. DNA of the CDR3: TGCGCCAGCAGCCAAGTGGACGGGACAGGGTGGACAGCTAACTATGGCTACACCTTC. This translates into CASSQVDGTGWTANYGYTF.

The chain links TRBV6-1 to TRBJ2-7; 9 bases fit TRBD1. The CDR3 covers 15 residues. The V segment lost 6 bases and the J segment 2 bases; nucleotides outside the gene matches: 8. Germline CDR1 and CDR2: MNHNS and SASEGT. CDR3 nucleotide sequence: TGTGCCAGCAGGAAGAGGGGGACAGGGCCCTACGAGCAGTACGTC. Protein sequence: CASRKRGTGPYEQYV.

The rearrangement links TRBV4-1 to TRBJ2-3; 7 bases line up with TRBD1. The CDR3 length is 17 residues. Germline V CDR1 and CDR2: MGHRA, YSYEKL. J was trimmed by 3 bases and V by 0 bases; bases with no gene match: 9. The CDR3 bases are TGCGCCAGCAGCCAAGATGTAGGGGGCGCCAGGACAGATACGCAGTATTTT. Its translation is CASSQDVGGARTDTQYF.

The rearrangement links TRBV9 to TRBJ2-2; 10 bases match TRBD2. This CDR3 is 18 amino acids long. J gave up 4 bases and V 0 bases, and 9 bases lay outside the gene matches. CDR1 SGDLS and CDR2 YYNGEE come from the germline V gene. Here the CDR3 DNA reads TGTGCCAGCAGCGTAGATCCTAGCGGGGGACTTCTCACCGGGGAGCTGTTTTTT. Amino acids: CASSVDPSGGLLTGELFF.

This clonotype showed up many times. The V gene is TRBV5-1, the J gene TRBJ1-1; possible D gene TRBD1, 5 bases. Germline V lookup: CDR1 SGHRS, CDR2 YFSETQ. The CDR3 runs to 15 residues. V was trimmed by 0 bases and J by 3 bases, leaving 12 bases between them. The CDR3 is CASSLGMGRDTEAFF. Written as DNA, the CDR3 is TGCGCCAGCAGCTTGGGGATGGGCAGGGACACTGAAGCTTTCTTT.

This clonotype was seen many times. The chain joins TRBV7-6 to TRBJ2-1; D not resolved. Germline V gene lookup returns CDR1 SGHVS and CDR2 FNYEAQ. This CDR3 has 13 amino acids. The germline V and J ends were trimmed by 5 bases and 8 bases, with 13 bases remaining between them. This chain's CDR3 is CASSLRPGDEQFF. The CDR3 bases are TGTGCCAGCAGCCTCCGTCCAGGCGATGAGCAGTTCTTC.

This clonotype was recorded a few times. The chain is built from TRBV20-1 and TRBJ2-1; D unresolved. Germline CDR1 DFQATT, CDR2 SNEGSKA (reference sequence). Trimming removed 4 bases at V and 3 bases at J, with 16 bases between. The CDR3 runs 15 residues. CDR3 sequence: CSATSLAGGYNEQFF. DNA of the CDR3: TGCAGTGCTACCTCTCTGGCTGGCGGCTACAATGAGCAGTTCTTC.

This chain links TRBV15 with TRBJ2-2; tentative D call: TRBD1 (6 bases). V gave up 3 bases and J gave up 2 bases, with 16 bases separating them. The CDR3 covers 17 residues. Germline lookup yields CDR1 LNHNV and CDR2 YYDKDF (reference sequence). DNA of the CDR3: TGTGCCACCAGCAGCGGCCTGACAGGACTCAACACCGGGGAGCTGTTTTTT. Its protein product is CATSSGLTGLNTGELFF. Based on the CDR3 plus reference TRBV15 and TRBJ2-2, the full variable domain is DAMVIQNPRYQVTQFGKPVTLSCSQTLNHNVMYWYQQKSSQAPKLLFHYYDKDFNNEADTPDNFQSRRPNTSFCFLDIRSPGLGDTAMYLCATSSGLTGLNTGELFFGEGSRLTVL.

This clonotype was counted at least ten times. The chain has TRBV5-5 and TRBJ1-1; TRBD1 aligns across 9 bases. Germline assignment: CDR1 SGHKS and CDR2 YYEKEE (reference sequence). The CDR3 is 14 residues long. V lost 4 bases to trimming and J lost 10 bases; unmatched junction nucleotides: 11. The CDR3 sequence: CASSTLDRGGVAFF. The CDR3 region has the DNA TGTGCCAGCAGCACGTTGGACAGGGGCGGGGTAGCTTTCTTT.

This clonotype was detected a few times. The CDR3 DNA reads TGTGCCAGCAGCCAAGGAGCCGGGGATCAGCCCCAGCATTTT. This codes for CASSQGAGDQPQHF. The J gene is TRBJ1-5, the V gene TRBV4-2; D call uncertain. The CDR3 is 14 amino acids. The germline V gene has CDR1 LGHNA and CDR2 YNFKEQ. Trimming stripped 1 base from V and 5 bases from J, with 9 bases between.

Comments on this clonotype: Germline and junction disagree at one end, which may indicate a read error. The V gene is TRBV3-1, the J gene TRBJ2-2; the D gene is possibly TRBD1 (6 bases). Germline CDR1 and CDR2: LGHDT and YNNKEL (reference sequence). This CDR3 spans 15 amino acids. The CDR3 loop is CATSLTGSVTGELFF. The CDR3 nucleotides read TGTGCCACCAGCCTCACAGGGTCAGTGACCGGGGAGCTGTTTTTT.

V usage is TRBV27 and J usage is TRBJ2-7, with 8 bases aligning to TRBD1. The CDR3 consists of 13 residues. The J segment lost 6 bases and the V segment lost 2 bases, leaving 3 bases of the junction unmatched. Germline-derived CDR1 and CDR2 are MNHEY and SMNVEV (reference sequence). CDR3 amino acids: CASSLIRGREQYV. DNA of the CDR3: TGTGCCAGCAGTTTAATCAGGGGGCGCGAGCAGTACGTC.